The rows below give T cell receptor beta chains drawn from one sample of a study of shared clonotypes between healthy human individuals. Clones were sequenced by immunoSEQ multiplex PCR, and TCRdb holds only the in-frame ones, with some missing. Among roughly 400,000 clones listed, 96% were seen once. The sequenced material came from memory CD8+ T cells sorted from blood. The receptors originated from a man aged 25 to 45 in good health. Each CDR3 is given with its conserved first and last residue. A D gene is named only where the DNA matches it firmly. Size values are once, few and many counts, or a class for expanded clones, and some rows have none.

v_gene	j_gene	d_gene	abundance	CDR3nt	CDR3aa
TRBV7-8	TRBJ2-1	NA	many	TGTGCCAGCAGCCTATTAGAGGCGGCCTCCTACAATGAGCAGTTCTTC	CASSLLEAASYNEQFF
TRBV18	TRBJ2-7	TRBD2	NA	TGTGCCAGCTCACCACTAGCGGGTTCCTACGAGCAGTACTTC	CASSPLAGSYEQYF
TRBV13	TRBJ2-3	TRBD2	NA	TGTGCCAGCAGTCGCCGAGCGGGAGGGAACACAGATACGCAGTATTTT	CASSRRAGGNTDTQYF
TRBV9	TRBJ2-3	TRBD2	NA	TGTGCCAGCAGCGTAGAAGCGGGATGGGCAGATACGCAGTATTTT	CASSVEAGWADTQYF
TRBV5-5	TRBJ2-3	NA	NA	TGTGCCAGCAGCTTGGCTGGGGGCACAGATACGCAGTATTTT	CASSLAGGTDTQYF
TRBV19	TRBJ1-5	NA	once	TGTGCCAGTAGTATACGGTTACAGGGTAATCAGCCCCAGCATTTT	CASSIRLQGNQPQHF
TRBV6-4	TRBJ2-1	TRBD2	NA	TGTGCCAGCAGCGCCGGGACTAGCGGGTACAATGAGCAGTTCTTC	CASSAGTSGYNEQFF
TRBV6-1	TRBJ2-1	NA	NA	TGTGCCAGCAGTGAAGGTAATGAGCAGTTCTTC	CASSEGNEQFF
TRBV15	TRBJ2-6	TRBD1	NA	TGTGCCACCAGCAGAGTGACAGGGAATTCTGGGGCCAACGTCCTGACTTTC	CATSRVTGNSGANVLTF
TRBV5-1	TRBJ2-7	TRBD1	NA	TGCGCCAGCAGCAGCGGGACAGGGTGGTACGAGCAGTACTTC	CASSSGTGWYEQYF
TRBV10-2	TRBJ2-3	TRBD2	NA	TGCGCCAGCCCCTGGGCGGGAGAAGATACGCAGTATTTT	CASPWAGEDTQYF
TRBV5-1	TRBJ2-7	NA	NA	TGCGCCAGCAGCCCGGGGGATTCGCCCTACGAGCAGTACTTC	CASSPGDSPYEQYF
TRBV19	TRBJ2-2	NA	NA	TGTGCCAGTAGTACAAGGAACACCGGGGAGCTGTTTTTT	CASSTRNTGELFF
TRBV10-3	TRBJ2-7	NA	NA	TGTGCCATCGCTTCCATCGCCTACGAGCAGTACTTC	CAIASIAYEQYF
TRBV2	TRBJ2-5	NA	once	TGTGCCAGCAACCCCAGAAGGTTAGAGACCCAGTACTTC	CASNPRRLETQYF
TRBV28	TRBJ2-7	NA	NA	TGTGCCAGCAGTTCGGGGACCCCCTACGAGCAGTACTTC	CASSSGTPYEQYF
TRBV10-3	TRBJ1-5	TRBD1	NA	TGTGCCATCAGTGGGACAGGGGGGCAGCCCCAGCATTTT	CAISGTGGQPQHF
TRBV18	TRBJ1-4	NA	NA	TGTGCCAGCTCACCACCGTCGGGGGTCAGGGGAAAACTGTTTTTT	CASSPPSGVRGKLFF
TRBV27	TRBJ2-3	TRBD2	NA	TGTGCCAGCAGTCCCGGGACTAGCGGGAGTGCAGATACGCAGTATTTT	CASSPGTSGSADTQYF
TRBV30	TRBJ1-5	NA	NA	TGTGCCTGGAGTACCCGCCGGAATCAGCCCCAGCATTTT	CAWSTRRNQPQHF
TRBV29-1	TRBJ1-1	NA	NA	TGCAGCGTTGAGGTCATCAGGAACACTGAAGCTTTCTTT	CSVEVIRNTEAFF
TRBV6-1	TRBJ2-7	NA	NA	TGTGCCAGCAGTGAAACACGTGTTCACCTTTACGAGCAGTACTTC	CASSETRVHLYEQYF
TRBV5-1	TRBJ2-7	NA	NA	TGCGCCAGCAGCTTGGGAGGCGCGGGAAGGTACGAGCAGTACTTC	CASSLGGAGRYEQYF
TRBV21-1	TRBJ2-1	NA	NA	TGTGCCAGCAGCAAAGGTGAGGGACAGGGGAGCCACAATGAGCAGTTCTTC	CASSKGEGQGSHNEQFF
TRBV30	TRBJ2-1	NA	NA	TGTGCCTGGAGTGTATCTACGAACTCCTACAATGAGCAGTTCTTC	CAWSVSTNSYNEQFF
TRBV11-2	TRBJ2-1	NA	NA	TGTGCCAGCAGCTTAGAGATACGGAATGAGCAGTTCTTC	CASSLEIRNEQFF
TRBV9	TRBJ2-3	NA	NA	TGTGCCAGCAGCGTAGGACCTTCTAGCACAGATACGCAGTATTTT	CASSVGPSSTDTQYF
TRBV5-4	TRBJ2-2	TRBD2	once	TGTGCCAGCAGCTTGGCGGGAGGCGCCGGGGAGCTGTTTTTT	CASSLAGGAGELFF
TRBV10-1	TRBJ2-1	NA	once	TGCGCCAGCAGTGAAGGGGGATTAACGCACAATGAGCAGTTCTTC	CASSEGGLTHNEQFF
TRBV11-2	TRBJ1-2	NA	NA	TGTGCCAGCAGCCCTGACACAACCTATGGCTACACCTTC	CASSPDTTYGYTF
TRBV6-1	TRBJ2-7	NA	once	TGTGCCAGCAGTGAACCCCCGACCGGGTTCTACGAGCAGTACTTC	CASSEPPTGFYEQYF
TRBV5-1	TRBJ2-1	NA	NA	TGCGCCAGCAGCTTTACAGGAATCAATGAGCAGTTCTTC	CASSFTGINEQFF
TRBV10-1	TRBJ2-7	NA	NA	TGCGCCAGCAGTGACAAACAACCCTACGAGCAGTACTTC	CASSDKQPYEQYF
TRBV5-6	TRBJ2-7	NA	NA	TGTGCCAGCAGCCAGATCTACGAGCAGTACTTC	CASSQIYEQYF
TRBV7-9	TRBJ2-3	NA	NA	TGTGCCAGCAGCTCCTCGACTAGTGATACGCAGTATTTT	CASSSSTSDTQYF
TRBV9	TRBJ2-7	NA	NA	TGTGCCAGCAGCCCTGACCCGGGAGAGACAAAGCAGTACTTC	CASSPDPGETKQYF
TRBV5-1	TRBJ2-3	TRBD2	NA	TGCGCCAGCAGCCCCAGGACTAGCGGGAGGGCCAGGGATACGCAGTATTTT	CASSPRTSGRARDTQYF
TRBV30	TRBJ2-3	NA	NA	TGTGCCTGGAGTGTGGGGGGCGCGACAGATACGCAGTATTTT	CAWSVGGATDTQYF
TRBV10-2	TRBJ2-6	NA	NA	TGCGCCAGCGGAAGCGGGACAACCTCTGGGGCCAACGTCCTGACTTTC	CASGSGTTSGANVLTF
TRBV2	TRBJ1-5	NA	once	TGTGCCAGCAGTGATGAGGGAAGCAATCAGCCCCAGCATTTT	CASSDEGSNQPQHF
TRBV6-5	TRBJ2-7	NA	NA	TGTGCCAGCAGTCCAGCGGGTTCCTACGAGCAGTACTTC	CASSPAGSYEQYF
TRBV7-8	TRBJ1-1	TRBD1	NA	TGTGCCAGCAGCTTAGGACAGGGGGCTGAAGCTTTCTTT	CASSLGQGAEAFF
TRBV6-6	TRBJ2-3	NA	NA	TGTGCCAGCAGTTACGGGGGCTTGGATACGCAGTATTTT	CASSYGGLDTQYF
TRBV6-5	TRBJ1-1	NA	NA	TGTGCCAGCAGTTACTCGGGAGCCACTGAAGCTTTCTTT	CASSYSGATEAFF